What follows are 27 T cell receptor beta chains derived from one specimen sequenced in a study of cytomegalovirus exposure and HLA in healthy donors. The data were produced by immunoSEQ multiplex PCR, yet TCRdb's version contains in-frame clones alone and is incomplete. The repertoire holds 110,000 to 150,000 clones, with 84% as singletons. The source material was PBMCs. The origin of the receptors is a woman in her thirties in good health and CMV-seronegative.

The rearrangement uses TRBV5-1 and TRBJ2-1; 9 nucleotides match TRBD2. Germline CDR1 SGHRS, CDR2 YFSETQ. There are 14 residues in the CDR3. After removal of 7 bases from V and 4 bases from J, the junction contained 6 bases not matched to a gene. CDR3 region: CASCLAGSYNEQFF. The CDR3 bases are TGCGCCAGCTGCCTAGCGGGGAGTTACAATGAGCAGTTCTTC.

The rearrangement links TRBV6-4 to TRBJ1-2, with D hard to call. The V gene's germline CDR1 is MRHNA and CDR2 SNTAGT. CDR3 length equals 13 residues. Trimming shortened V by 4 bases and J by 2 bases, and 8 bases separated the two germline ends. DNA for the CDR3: TGTGCCAGCAGTGCAGGTGGAAACTATGGCTACACCTTC. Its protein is CASSAGGNYGYTF.

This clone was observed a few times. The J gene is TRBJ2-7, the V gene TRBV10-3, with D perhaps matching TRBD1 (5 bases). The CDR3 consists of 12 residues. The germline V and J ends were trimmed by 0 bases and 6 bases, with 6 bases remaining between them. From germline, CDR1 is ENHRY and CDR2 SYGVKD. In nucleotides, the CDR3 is TGTGCCATCAGTGAGTCTACAGGCGAGCAGTACTTC. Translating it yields CAISESTGEQYF.

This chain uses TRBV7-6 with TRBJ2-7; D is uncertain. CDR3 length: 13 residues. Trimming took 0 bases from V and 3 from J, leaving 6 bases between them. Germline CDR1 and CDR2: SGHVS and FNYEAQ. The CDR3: CASSLASRYEQYF. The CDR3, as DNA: TGTGCCAGCAGCTTAGCGTCCCGCTACGAGCAGTACTTC.

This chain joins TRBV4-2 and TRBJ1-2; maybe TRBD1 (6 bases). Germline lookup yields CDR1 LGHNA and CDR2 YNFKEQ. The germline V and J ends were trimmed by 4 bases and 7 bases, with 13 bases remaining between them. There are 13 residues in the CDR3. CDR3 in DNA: TGTGCCAGCAGCCCGGCAGGGGAAGGTGGCTACACCTTC. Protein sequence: CASSPAGEGGYTF.

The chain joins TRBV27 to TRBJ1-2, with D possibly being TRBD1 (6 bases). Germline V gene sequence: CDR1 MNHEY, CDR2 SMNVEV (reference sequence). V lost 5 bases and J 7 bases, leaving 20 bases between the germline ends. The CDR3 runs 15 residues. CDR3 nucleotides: TGTGCCAGCAGTCCCCGGGCAGGGGAAGTAAGTGGCTACACCTTC. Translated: CASSPRAGEVSGYTF.

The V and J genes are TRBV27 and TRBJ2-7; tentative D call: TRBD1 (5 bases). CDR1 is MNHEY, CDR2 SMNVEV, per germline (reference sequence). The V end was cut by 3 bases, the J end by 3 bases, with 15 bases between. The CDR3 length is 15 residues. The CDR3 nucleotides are TGTGCCAGCAGTTTCTTAGGGGAAGCCCGCTACGAGCAGTACTTC. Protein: CASSFLGEARYEQYF.

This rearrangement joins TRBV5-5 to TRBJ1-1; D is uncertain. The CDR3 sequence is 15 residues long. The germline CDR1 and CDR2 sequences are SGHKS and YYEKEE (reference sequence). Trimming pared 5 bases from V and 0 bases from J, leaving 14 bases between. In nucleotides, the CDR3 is TGTGCCAGCAGTCCTGACCCGGCGGTGAACACTGAAGCTTTCTTT. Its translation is CASSPDPAVNTEAFF.

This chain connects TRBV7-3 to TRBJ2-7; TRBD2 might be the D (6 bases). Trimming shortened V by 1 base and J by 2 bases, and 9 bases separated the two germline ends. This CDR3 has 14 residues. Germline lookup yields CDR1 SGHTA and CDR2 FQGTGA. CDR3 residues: CASSLMGGPYEQYF. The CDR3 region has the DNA TGTGCCAGCAGCTTAATGGGGGGTCCCTACGAGCAGTACTTC. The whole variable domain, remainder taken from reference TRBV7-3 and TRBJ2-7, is GAGVSQTPSNKVTEKGKYVELRCDPISGHTALYWYRQSLGQGPEFLIYFQGTGAADDSGLPNDRFFAVRPEGSVSTLKIQRTERGDSAVYLCASSLMGGPYEQYFGPGTRLTVT.

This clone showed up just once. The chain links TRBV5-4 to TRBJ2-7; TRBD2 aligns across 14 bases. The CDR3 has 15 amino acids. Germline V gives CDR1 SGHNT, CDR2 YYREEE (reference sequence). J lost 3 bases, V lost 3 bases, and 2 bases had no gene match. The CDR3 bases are TGTGCCAGCAGCTCGGGACTAGCGGGGGACTACGAGCAGTACTTC. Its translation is CASSSGLAGDYEQYF.

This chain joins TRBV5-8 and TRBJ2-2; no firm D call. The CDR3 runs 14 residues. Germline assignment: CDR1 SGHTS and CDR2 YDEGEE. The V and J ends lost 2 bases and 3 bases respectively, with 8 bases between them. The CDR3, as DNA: TGTGCCAGCAGCTTTTACAGTGACACCGGGGAGCTGTTTTTT. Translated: CASSFYSDTGELFF.

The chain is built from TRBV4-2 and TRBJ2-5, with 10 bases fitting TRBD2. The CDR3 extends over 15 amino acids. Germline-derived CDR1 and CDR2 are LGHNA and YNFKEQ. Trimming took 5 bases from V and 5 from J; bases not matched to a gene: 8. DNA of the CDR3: TGTGCCAGCAGCGAAAAGCGGGGGGGAGGCGAGACCCAGTACTTC. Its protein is CASSEKRGGGETQYF.

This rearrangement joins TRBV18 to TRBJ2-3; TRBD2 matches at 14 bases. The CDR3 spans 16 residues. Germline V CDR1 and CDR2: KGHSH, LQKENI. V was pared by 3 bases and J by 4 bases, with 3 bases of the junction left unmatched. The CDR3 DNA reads TGTGCCAGCTCACCCGCGACTAGCGGGGGGGCAGATACGCAGTATTTT. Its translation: CASSPATSGGADTQYF.

CDR3 DNA sequence: TGCGCCAGCAGCTTGGCCGGGACTAGTTCCTACAATGAGCAGTTCTTC. Translated: CASSLAGTSSYNEQFF. The gene calls are TRBV5-1 and TRBJ2-1, with 8 bases matching TRBD2. Germline loops: CDR1 SGHRS, CDR2 YFSETQ. Unmatched junction bases numbered 3, after V lost 0 bases and J lost 1 base. The CDR3 has 16 residues.

This CDR3 reads CASSPRQGPPGANVLTF. CDR3 bases: TGCGCCAGCAGCCCTCGACAGGGCCCCCCTGGGGCCAACGTCCTGACTTTC. The chain uses TRBV4-1 and TRBJ2-6; TRBD1 matches at 7 bases. The CDR3 has 17 residues. CDR1 is MGHRA and CDR2 is YSYEKL in the germline V gene. V dropped 4 bases and J dropped 2; count of bases not matched to a gene: 8.

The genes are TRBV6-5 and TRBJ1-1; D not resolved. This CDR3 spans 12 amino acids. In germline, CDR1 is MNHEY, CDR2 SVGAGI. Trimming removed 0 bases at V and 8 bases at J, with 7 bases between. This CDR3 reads CASSYSSGEAFF. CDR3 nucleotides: TGTGCCAGCAGTTACTCTTCGGGGGAAGCTTTCTTT.

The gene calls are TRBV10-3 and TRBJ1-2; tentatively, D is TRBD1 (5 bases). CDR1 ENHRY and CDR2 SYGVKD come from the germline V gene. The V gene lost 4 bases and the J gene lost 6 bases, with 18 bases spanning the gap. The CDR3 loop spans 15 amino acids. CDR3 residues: CAISARTVQGNGYTF. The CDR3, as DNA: TGTGCCATCAGTGCTCGAACCGTCCAGGGAAATGGCTACACCTTC.

The CDR3 bases are TGTGCCAGCAGTCCATATAGCGGGGGGGCCCACAATGAGCAGTTCTTC. Translated: CASSPYSGGAHNEQFF. This chain joins TRBV27 and TRBJ2-1, with TRBD2 identical over 11 bases. The CDR3 runs 16 residues. CDR1 and CDR2 (germline): MNHEY, SMNVEV (reference sequence). Losses at the gene ends were 5 bases for V and 5 bases for J; bases not matched to a gene: 8.

CDR3 bases: TGTGCCAGCAGCTTAGGCCAGGGGCGCTCTGGGGCCAACGTCCTGACTTTC. Its protein product is CASSLGQGRSGANVLTF. The rearrangement links TRBV7-9 to TRBJ2-6, with D perhaps matching TRBD1 (6 bases). The CDR3 sequence is 17 residues long. Trimming removed 1 base from V and 0 bases from J, with 10 bases in between. From germline, CDR1 is SEHNR and CDR2 FQNEAQ (reference sequence).

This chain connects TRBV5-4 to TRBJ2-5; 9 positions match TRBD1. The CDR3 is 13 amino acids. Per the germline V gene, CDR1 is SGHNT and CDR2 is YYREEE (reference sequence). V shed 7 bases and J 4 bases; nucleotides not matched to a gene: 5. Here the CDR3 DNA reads TGTGCCAGCCTGAGACAGGGGGGAGAGACCCAGTACTTC. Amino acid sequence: CASLRQGGETQYF. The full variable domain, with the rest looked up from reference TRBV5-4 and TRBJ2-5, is ETGVTQSPTHLIKTRGQQVTLRCSSQSGHNTVSWYQQALGQGPQFIFQYYREEENGRGNFPPRFSGLQFPNYSSELNVNALELDDSALYLCASLRQGGETQYFGPGTRLLVL.

CDR3 bases: TGTGCCAGCAGCTGGGGACAGGGGGCGAGTAATCAGCCCCAGCATTTT. Its protein is CASSWGQGASNQPQHF. The J gene is TRBJ1-5, the V gene TRBV5-6, with TRBD1 matching 12 bases. The CDR3 covers 16 residues. CDR1 is SGHDT, CDR2 YYEEEE, per germline. V was clipped by 3 bases and J by 4 bases; unmatched bases: 5.

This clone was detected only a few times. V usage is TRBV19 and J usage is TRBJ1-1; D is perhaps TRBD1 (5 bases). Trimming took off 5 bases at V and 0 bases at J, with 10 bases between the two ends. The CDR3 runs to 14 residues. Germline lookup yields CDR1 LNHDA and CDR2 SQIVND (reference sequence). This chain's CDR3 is CASSRTFMNTEAFF. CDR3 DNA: TGTGCCAGTAGTCGGACATTCATGAACACTGAAGCTTTCTTT.

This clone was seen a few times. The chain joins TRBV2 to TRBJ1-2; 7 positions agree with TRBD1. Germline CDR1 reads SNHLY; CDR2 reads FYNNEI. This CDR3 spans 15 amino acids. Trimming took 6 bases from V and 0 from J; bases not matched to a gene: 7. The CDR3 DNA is TGTGCCAGCAGGGTCAGACAGGGAGCTAACTATGGCTACACCTTC. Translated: CASRVRQGANYGYTF.

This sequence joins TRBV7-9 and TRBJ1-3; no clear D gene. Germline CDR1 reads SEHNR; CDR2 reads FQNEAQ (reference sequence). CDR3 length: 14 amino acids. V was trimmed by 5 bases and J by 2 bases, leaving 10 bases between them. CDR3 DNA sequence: TGTGCCAGCAGCGTCCCGACAACTGGAAACACCATATATTTT. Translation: CASSVPTTGNTIYF.

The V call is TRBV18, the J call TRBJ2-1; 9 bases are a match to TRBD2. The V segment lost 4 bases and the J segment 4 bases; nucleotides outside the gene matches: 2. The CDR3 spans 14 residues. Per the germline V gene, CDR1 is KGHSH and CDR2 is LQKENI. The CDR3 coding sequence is TGTGCCAGCTCACGACTAGCGGCTTACAATGAGCAGTTCTTC. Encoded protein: CASSRLAAYNEQFF. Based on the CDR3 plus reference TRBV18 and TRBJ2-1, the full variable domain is NAGVMQNPRHLVRRRGQEARLRCSPMKGHSHVYWYRQLPEEGLKFMVYLQKENIIDESGMPKERFSAEFPKEGPSILRIQQVVRGDSAAYFCASSRLAAYNEQFFGPGTRLTVL.

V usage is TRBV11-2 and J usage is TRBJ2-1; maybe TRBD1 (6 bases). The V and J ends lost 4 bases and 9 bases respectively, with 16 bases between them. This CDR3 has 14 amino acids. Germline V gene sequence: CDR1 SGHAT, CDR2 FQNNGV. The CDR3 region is CASSSLQGKGEQFF. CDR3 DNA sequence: TGTGCCAGCAGCTCACTCCAGGGGAAAGGTGAGCAGTTCTTC.

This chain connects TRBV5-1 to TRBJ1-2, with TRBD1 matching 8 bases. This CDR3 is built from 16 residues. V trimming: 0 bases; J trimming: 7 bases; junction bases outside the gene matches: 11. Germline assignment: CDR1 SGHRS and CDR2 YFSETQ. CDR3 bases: TGCGCCAGCAGCTTGGTTCAGGGCAGGGGGCTACGTGGCTACACCTTC. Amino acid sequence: CASSLVQGRGLRGYTF. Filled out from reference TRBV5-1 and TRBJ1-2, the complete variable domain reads KAGVTQTPRYLIKTRGQQVTLSCSPISGHRSVSWYQQTPGQGLQFLFEYFSETQRNKGNFPGRFSGRQFSNSRSEMNVSTLELGDSALYLCASSLVQGRGLRGYTFGSGTRLTVV.